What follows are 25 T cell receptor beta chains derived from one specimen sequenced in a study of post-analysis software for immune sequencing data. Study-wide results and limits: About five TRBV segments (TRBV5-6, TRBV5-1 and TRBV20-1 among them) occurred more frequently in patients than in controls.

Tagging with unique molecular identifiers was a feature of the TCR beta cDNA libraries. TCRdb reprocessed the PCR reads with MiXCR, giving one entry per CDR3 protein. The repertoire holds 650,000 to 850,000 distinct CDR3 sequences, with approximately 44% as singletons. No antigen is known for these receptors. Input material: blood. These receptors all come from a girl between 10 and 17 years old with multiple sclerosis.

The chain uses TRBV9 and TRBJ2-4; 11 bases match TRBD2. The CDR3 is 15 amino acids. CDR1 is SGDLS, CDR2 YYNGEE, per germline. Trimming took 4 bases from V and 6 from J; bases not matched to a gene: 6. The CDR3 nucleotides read TGTGCCAGCAGCCCCGACGGGACTAGCGGAAACATTCAGTACTTC. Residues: CASSPDGTSGNIQYF.

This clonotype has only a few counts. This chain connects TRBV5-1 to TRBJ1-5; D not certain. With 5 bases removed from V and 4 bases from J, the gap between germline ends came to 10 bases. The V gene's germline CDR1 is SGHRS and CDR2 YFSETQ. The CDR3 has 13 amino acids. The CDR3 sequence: CASRGSFNQPQHF. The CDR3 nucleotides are TGCGCCAGCAGGGGGTCGTTTAATCAGCCCCAGCATTTT.

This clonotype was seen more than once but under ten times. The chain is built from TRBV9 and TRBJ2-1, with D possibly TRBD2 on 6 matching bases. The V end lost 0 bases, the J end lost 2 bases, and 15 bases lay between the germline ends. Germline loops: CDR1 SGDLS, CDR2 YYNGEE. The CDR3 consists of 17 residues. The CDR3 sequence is CASSVGPSAATYNEQFF. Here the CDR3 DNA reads TGTGCCAGCAGCGTAGGCCCTAGCGCCGCGACCTACAATGAGCAGTTCTTC.

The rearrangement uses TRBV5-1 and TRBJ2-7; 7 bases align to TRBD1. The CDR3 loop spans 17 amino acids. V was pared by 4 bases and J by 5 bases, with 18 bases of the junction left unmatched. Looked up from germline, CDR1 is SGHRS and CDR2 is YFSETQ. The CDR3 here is CASSVRDSQLSKDEQYF. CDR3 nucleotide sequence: TGCGCCAGCAGCGTCCGGGACAGCCAGCTTTCGAAGGACGAGCAGTACTTC.

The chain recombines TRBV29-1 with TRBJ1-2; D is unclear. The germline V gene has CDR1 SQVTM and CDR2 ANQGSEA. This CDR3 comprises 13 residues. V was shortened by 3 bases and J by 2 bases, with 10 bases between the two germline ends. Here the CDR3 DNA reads TGCAGCGTTGAGGGCCGATGGAACTATGGCTACACCTTC. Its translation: CSVEGRWNYGYTF. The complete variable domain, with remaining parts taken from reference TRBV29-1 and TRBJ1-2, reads SAVISQKPSRDICQRGTSLTIQCQVDSQVTMMFWYRQQPGQSLTLIATANQGSEATYESGFVIDKFPISRPNLTFSTLTVSNMSPEDSSIYLCSVEGRWNYGYTFGSGTRLTVV.

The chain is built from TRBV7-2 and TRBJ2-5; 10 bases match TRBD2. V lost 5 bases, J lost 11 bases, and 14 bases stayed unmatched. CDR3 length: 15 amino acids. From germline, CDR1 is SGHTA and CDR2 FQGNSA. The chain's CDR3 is CASSLGLAVTPEQYF. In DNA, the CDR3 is TGTGCCAGCAGCCTTGGACTAGCGGTGACCCCAGAGCAGTACTTC.

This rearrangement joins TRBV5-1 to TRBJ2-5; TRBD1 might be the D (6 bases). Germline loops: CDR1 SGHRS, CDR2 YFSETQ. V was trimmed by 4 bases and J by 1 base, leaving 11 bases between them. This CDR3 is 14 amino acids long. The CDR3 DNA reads TGCGCCAGCAGCCCCGGACAGACCCAAGAGACCCAGTACTTC. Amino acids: CASSPGQTQETQYF.

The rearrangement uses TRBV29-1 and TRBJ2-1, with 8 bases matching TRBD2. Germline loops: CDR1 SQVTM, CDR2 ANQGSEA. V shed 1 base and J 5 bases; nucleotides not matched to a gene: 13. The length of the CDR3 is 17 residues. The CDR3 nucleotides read TGCAGCGTTGAAGGGAGGGTCCTAGCGGGTAGACACAATGAGCAGTTCTTC. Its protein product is CSVEGRVLAGRHNEQFF.

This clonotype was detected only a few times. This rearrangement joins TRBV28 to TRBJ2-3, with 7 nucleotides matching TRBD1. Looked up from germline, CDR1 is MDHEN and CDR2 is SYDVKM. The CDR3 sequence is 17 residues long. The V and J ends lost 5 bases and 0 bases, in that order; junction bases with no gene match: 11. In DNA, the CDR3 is TGTGCCAGCAGTCGCCTTTTGGGACAGCTAAGCACAGATACGCAGTATTTT. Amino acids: CASSRLLGQLSTDTQYF.

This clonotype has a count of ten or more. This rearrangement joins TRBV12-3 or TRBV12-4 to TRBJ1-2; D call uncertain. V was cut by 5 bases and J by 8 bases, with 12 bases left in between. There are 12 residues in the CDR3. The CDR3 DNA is TGTGCCAGCAGTCCGACACCTGGGGGCTACACCTTC. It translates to CASSPTPGGYTF.

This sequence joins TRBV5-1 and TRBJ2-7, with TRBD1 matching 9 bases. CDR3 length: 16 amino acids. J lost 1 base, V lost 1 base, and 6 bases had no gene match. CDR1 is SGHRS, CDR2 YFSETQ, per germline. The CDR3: CASSLFPGTGSYEQYF. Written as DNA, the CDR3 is TGCGCCAGCAGCTTGTTTCCGGGGACAGGGTCCTACGAGCAGTACTTC.

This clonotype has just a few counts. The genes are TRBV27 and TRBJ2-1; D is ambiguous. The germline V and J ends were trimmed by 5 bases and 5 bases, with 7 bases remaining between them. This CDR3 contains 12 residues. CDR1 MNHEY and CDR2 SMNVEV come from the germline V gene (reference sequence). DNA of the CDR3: TGTGCCAGCAGTCCGCAAAACAATGAGCAGTTCTTC. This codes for CASSPQNNEQFF.

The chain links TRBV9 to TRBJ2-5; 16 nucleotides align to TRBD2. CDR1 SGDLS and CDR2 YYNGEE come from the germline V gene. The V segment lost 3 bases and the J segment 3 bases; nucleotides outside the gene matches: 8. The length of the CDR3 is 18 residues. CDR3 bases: TGTGCCAGCAGCGCCGGGACTAGCGGGAGGGCCGGGAAAGAGACCCAGTACTTC. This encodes CASSAGTSGRAGKETQYF.

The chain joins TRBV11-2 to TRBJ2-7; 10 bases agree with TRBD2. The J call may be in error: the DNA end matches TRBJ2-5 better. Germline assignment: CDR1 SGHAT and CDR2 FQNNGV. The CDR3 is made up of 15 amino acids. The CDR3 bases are TGTGCCAGCAGCTCCGGACTAGCGGAAGGGGAGACCCAGTACTTC. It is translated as CASSSGLAEGETQYF.

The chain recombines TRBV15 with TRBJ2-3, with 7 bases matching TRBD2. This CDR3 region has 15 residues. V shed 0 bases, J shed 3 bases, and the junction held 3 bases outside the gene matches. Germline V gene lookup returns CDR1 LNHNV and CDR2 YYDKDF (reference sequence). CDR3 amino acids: CATSREERGTDTQYF. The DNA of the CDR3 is TGTGCCACCAGCAGAGAAGAGCGGGGTACAGATACGCAGTATTTT. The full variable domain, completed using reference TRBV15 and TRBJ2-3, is DAMVIQNPRYQVTQFGKPVTLSCSQTLNHNVMYWYQQKSSQAPKLLFHYYDKDFNNEADTPDNFQSRRPNTSFCFLDIRSPGLGDTAMYLCATSREERGTDTQYFGPGTRLTVL.

CDR3 DNA sequence: TGTGCCAGCAGCCCCGTACATTTTAACTATGGCTACACCTTC. This sequence encodes CASSPVHFNYGYTF. V gene TRBV12-3 or TRBV12-4 combines with J gene TRBJ1-2; no reliable D call. V lost 6 bases and J 1 base, leaving 12 bases between the germline ends. CDR3 length: 14 residues.

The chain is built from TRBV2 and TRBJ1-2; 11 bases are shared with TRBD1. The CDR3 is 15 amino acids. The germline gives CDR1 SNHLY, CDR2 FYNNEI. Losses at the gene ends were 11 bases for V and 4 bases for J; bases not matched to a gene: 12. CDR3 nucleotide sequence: TGTGCCGGCAACATAGGACAGGGGGCCGGCTATGGCTACACCTTC. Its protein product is CAGNIGQGAGYGYTF.

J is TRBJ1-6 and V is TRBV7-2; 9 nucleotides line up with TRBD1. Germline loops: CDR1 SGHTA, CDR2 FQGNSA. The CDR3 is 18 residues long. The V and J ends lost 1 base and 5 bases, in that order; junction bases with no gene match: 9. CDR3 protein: CASSLGLGTGINNSPLHF. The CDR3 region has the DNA TGTGCCAGCAGCTTAGGACTTGGGACAGGGATTAATAATTCACCCCTCCACTTT.

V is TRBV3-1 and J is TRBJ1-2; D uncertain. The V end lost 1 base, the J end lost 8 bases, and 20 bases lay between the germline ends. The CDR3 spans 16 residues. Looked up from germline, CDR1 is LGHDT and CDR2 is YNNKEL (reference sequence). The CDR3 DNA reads TGTGCCAGCAGCCAAGTGGGAAGGTCGGGTTTGGTAGGCTACACCTTC. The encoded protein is CASSQVGRSGLVGYTF.

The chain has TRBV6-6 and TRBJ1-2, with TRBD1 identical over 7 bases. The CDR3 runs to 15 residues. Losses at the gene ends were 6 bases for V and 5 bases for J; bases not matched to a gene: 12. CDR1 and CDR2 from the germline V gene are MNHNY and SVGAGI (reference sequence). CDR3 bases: TGTGCCAGCAGGTTTCGTGACAGGGATTGGTATGGCTACACCTTC. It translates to CASRFRDRDWYGYTF.

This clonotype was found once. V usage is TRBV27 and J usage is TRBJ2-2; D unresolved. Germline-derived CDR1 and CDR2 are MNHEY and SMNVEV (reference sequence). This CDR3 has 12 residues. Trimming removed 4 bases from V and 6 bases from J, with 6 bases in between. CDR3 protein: CASSYAPGELFF. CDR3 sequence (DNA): TGTGCCAGCAGTTATGCCCCCGGGGAGCTGTTTTTT.

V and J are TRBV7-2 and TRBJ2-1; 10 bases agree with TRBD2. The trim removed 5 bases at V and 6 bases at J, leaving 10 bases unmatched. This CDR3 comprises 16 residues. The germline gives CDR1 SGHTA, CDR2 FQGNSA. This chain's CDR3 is CASSQEGTSVINEQFF. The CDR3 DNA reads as TGTGCCAGCAGCCAAGAGGGGACTAGCGTAATCAATGAGCAGTTCTTC. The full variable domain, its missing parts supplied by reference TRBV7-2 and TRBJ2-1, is GAGVSQSPSNKVTEKGKDVELRCDPISGHTALYWYRQSLGQGLEFLIYFQGNSAPDKSGLPSDRFSAERTGGSVSTLTIQRTQQEDSAVYLCASSQEGTSVINEQFFGPGTRLTVL.

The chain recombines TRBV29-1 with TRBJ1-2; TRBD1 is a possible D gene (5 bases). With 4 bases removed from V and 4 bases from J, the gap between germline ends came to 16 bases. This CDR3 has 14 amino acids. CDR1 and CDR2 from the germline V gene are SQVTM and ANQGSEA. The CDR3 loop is CSVAGGTDTYGYTF. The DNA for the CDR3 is TGCAGCGTTGCCGGGGGAACGGACACCTATGGCTACACCTTC.

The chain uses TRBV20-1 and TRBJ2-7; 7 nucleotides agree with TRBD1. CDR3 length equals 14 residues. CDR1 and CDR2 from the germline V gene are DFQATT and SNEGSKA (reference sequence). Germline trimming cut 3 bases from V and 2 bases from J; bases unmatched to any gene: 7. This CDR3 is CSARPLGQAYEQYF. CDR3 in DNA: TGCAGTGCTAGGCCCCTCGGACAGGCCTACGAGCAGTACTTC.

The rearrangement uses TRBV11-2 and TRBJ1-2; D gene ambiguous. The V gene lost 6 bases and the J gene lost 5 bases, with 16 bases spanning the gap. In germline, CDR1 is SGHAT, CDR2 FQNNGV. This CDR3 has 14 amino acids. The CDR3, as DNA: TGTGCCAGCAGTTCTCGGGCCCCGAATTATGGCTACACCTTC. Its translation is CASSSRAPNYGYTF.